This TCR beta chain was found in a study of T cell responses to AZD1222 COVID-19 vaccine. Study-level points and caveats: Sampling captured repertoires only after the peak T cell response. White British donors predominated, females outnumbered males, and clonal diversity was possibly underestimated.

As regards this clone: Its specificity is unknown.

Measured with immunoSEQ multiplex PCR; TCRdb has only the in-frame clones, and not every one. The sample holds about 110,000 clones, around 90% seen once. The specimen comprised peripheral blood, sampled on day 0 of AZD1222 vaccination. The source is an adult in good health.

DNA for the CDR3: TGTGCCAGTAGTGCCCTCGTAAGTGGACCCCAGCATTTT. Its protein product is CASSALVSGPQHF. V and J are TRBV19 and TRBJ1-5; D remains unclear. The ends were cut back, 5 bases at V and 10 bases at J, with 15 bases in the middle. The CDR3 is 13 amino acids. Germline CDR1 reads LNHDA; CDR2 reads SQIVND (reference sequence).